This T cell receptor beta chain was found in a study of blood T cell repertoires in COVID-19. This clone was counted a single time. This CDR3 contains 19 residues. Assay used: immunoSEQ multiplex PCR; TCRdb lists only in-frame clones, some missing. Of 110,000 or so clones detected, roughly 79% appear once; the ten largest clones hold 8% to 10%. The chain carries TRBV21-1 and TRBJ2-1; whether TRBD2, the table's D call, matches the DNA was not checked. TRBV21-1 counts as a pseudogene. This sequence was found in a woman in her 70s with acute or convalescent COVID-19. Input material: peripheral blood. CDR3 in DNA: TGTGCCAGCAGCAAGAAGGCCAGAAGGGGGAGGGCCCTGAGCAATGAGCAGTTCTTC. Protein sequence: CASSKKARRGRALSNEQFF.